This T cell receptor beta chain was found in a study of neurological immune-mediated disorders. Via MiXCR, TCRdb re-called the 5' RACE reads, giving one row per CDR3 protein. The profile shows approximately 50,000 distinct CDR3 sequences, around 3.1% of them singletons. This clonotype was counted many times. Germline assignment: CDR1 MGHDK and CDR2 SYGVNS. Trimming took 4 bases from V and 5 from J, leaving 14 bases between them. The CDR3 length is 14 residues. What was sequenced was PBMCs. The receptor's source is a man aged 40-55 years with multiple sclerosis. V and J are TRBV25-1 and TRBJ1-2; D gene uncertain. CDR3 sequence: CASSAPSRGYGYTF. The CDR3 DNA is TGTGCCAGCAGTGCGCCTTCGCGTGGGTATGGCTACACCTTC.